A selection of T cell receptor beta chains follows, all from one sample in a study of control samples from healthy donors and cancer patients. TCRdb's copy holds only in-frame clones and misses some; the assay was immunoSEQ multiplex PCR. The sample shows 100,000 to 150,000 clones, 80% to 95% of them seen only once. The sample taken for sequencing was blood. Receptors were obtained from a man aged 18-30 years in good health. CDR3s include the opening cysteine and the closing phenylalanine or tryptophan. The order of the fields is J gene, clone size, D gene, V gene, CDR3 protein, CDR3 DNA. A D gene is named only where the DNA matches it firmly. The size field is filled for only some rows; it gives once, few, many or a size class.

>TRBJ1-2|NA|NA|TRBV6-1
CASSEAGTIPNYGYTF
TGTGCCAGCAGTGAGGCAGGGACAATACCCAACTATGGCTACACCTTC
>TRBJ1-1|NA|NA|TRBV19
CASSIGGRGTEAFF
TGTGCCAGTAGTATAGGGGGGCGCGGCACTGAAGCTTTCTTT
>TRBJ1-2|NA|TRBD1|TRBV9
CASSVFQGAEGYTF
TGTGCCAGCAGCGTCTTTCAGGGGGCTGAAGGCTACACCTTC
>TRBJ2-1|NA|TRBD2|TRBV6-1
CASSEGEGVSDEQFF
TGTGCCAGCAGTGAAGGGGAGGGAGTTTCTGATGAGCAGTTCTTC
>TRBJ1-1|NA|NA|TRBV11-2
CASSFSQMDTEAFF
TGTGCCAGCAGCTTTAGTCAGATGGACACTGAAGCTTTCTTT
>TRBJ2-3|NA|TRBD2|TRBV5-1
CASSPGTSGNTDTQYF
TGCGCCAGCAGCCCCGGGACTAGCGGGAACACAGATACGCAGTATTTT
>TRBJ2-3|NA|NA|TRBV7-9
CASSQNTDTQYF
TGTGCCAGCAGCCAGAACACAGATACGCAGTATTTT
>TRBJ1-6|NA|TRBD1|TRBV5-5
CASSLYSGQGGSPLHF
TGTGCCAGCAGCTTATACTCCGGACAGGGTGGTTCACCCCTCCACTTT
>TRBJ1-2|NA|NA|TRBV11-2
CASSPRGHGYTF
TGTGCCAGCAGCCCACGGGGGCATGGCTACACCTTC
>TRBJ1-1|NA|NA|TRBV7-2
CASSLTWQGRTEAFF
TGTGCCAGCAGCTTAACCTGGCAGGGACGAACTGAAGCTTTCTTT
>TRBJ2-3|NA|TRBD2|TRBV6-5
CASSYGGDPSTDTQYF
TGTGCCAGCAGTTACGGGGGGGATCCTAGCACAGATACGCAGTATTTT
>TRBJ1-2|NA|NA|TRBV9
CASSVEVDSGYTF
TGTGCCAGCAGCGTAGAAGTGGATTCTGGCTACACCTTC
>TRBJ1-2|many|NA|TRBV10-1
CASSESLLIGYTF
TGCGCCAGCAGTGAGTCCCTCCTTATCGGCTACACCTTC
>TRBJ1-2|few|NA|TRBV3-1/TRBV3-2
CASSMTPEGGYTF
TGTGCCAGCAGCATGACCCCGGAGGGTGGCTACACCTTC
>TRBJ1-6|once|NA|TRBV18
CASSPNSKNSPLHF
TGTGCCAGCTCACCAAATTCTAAAAATTCACCCCTCCACTTT
>TRBJ2-3|NA|TRBD2|TRBV6-5
CASSILAGGRDTQYF
TGTGCCAGCAGTATACTAGCGGGGGGGCGAGATACGCAGTATTTT
>TRBJ2-7|NA|NA|TRBV6-1
CASSEAVKGHEQYF
TGTGCCAGCAGTGAAGCAGTGAAGGGCCACGAGCAGTACTTC
>TRBJ1-1|NA|TRBD1|TRBV7-3
CASSPTGSTEAFF
TGTGCCAGCAGCCCGACAGGGTCCACTGAAGCTTTCTTT
>TRBJ1-2|NA|NA|TRBV30
CAWRQGRPLAYGYTF
TGTGCCTGGAGGCAGGGCCGACCCCTAGCCTATGGCTACACCTTC
>TRBJ1-1|NA|NA|TRBV29-1
CSVRTGNTEAFF
TGCAGCGTACGGACGGGAAACACTGAAGCTTTCTTT